This passage covers 9 T cell receptor beta chains from one sample sequenced in a study of early T cells in non-severe SARS-CoV-2 infection. One entry per CDR3 protein results from TCRdb running MiXCR on the 5' RACE reads. The sample shows around 31,000 distinct CDR3 sequences, around 6% of them seen only once. Sequencing was done on a sample of whole blood. The receptors come from an adult who was a healthcare worker with PCR-confirmed SARS-CoV-2 infection or an uninfected control (not recorded which).

This clonotype occurred a few times. The V and J genes are TRBV5-4 and TRBJ2-2; 13 bases fit TRBD2. The CDR3 is made up of 18 amino acids. Looked up from germline, CDR1 is SGHNT and CDR2 is YYREEE (reference sequence). With 4 bases clipped from V and 5 bases from J, the junction kept 11 bases outside the gene matches. CDR3 in DNA: TGTGCCAGCAGCACGGGACTAGCGGGGATAGGTAGTACCGGGGAGCTGTTTTTT. Encoded protein: CASSTGLAGIGSTGELFF.

This clonotype was seen repeatedly, ten times or more. The V and J genes are TRBV4-1 and TRBJ1-6; D gene ambiguous. In germline, CDR1 is MGHRA, CDR2 YSYEKL. V lost 1 base and J 9 bases, leaving 19 bases between the germline ends. The CDR3 runs to 17 residues. The CDR3: CASSQANGEGSGSPLHF. The CDR3 DNA reads TGCGCCAGCAGCCAAGCGAATGGGGAGGGTAGCGGTTCACCCCTCCACTTT.

This clonotype was seen repeatedly, ten times or more. The chain recombines TRBV28 with TRBJ1-1; D is unresolved. This CDR3 is 14 amino acids long. V lost 7 bases and J 0 bases, leaving 12 bases between the germline ends. Germline V gene data show CDR1 as MDHEN and CDR2 as SYDVKM. The CDR3 loop is CASNIDLLNTEAFF. Here the CDR3 DNA reads TGTGCCAGCAATATTGACCTGCTGAACACTGAAGCTTTCTTT.

In this sample, this clonotype turned up many times. The chain couples TRBV9 to TRBJ2-7; maybe TRBD1 (7 bases). Germline V gene sequence: CDR1 SGDLS, CDR2 YYNGEE. Trimming left V 4 bases short and J 2 bases short, with 19 bases between. The CDR3 extends over 16 amino acids. The CDR3 DNA sequence: TGTGCCAGCAGCATCTCAGGGGGGAGTTCAGCCTACGAGCAGTACTTC. Residues: CASSISGGSSAYEQYF.

The V and J genes are TRBV20-1 and TRBJ1-1; unclear D gene. This CDR3 has 12 amino acids. CDR1 is DFQATT and CDR2 is SNEGSKA in the germline V gene (reference sequence). Trimming left V 5 bases short and J 1 base short, with 8 bases between. CDR3 sequence: CSAVTTNTEAFF. The DNA for the CDR3 is TGCAGTGCTGTGACCACGAACACTGAAGCTTTCTTT.

This CDR3 reads CASSADGPNIQYF. The CDR3 DNA sequence: TGTGCCAGCAGCGCTGACGGCCCGAACATTCAGTACTTC. The chain couples TRBV13 to TRBJ2-4; D is ambiguous. This CDR3 region has 13 residues. CDR1 and CDR2 from the germline V gene are PRHDT and FYEKMQ (reference sequence). V lost 5 bases to trimming and J lost 7 bases, with 12 bases between them.

This clonotype was detected many times. The chain couples TRBV20-1 to TRBJ1-2; D is ambiguous. Between the trimmed V and J ends, which lost 3 bases and 5 bases, there was a span of 19 bases. The CDR3 covers 15 residues. Germline loops: CDR1 DFQATT, CDR2 SNEGSKA (reference sequence). CDR3 in DNA: TGCAGTGCTAGGGCTCGGACGTCTAGCTCTTATGGCTACACCTTC. Protein: CSARARTSSSYGYTF.

V usage is TRBV6-5 and J usage is TRBJ2-1; D is perhaps TRBD2 (7 bases). The CDR3 totals 15 residues. Germline CDR1 reads MNHEY; CDR2 reads SVGAGI. V was pared by 6 bases and J by 6 bases, with 18 bases between. The CDR3 DNA is TGTGCCAGCAGATCCCGCGGGGGCGTGGCCAATGAGCAGTTCTTC. It translates to CASRSRGGVANEQFF.

This clonotype has just a few counts. V gene TRBV5-1 combines with J gene TRBJ2-7; maybe TRBD2 (5 bases). Trimming cost V 7 bases and J 4 bases, with 12 bases left between them. The CDR3 length is 12 residues. CDR1 and CDR2 (germline): SGHRS, YFSETQ. CDR3 in DNA: TGCGCCAGCGGTTTCGGCGGGTACGAGCAGTACTTC. It translates to CASGFGGYEQYF.